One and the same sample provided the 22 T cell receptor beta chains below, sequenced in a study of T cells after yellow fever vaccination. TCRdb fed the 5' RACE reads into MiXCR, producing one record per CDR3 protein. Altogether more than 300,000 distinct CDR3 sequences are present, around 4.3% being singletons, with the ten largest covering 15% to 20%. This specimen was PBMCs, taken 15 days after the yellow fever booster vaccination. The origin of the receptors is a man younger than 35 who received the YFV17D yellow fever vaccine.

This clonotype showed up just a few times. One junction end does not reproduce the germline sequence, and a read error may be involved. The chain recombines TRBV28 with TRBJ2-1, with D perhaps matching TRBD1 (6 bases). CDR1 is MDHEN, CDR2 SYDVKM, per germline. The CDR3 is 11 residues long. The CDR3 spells CASSLTGSKLF. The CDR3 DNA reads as TGTGCCAGCAGTCTCACAGGGAGCAAGCTCTTC.

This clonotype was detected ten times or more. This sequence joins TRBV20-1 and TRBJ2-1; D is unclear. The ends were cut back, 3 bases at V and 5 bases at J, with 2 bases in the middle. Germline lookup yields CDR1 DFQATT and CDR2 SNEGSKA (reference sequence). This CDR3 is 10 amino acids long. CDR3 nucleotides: TGCAGTGCTAGGGACAATGAGCAGTTCTTC. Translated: CSARDNEQFF.

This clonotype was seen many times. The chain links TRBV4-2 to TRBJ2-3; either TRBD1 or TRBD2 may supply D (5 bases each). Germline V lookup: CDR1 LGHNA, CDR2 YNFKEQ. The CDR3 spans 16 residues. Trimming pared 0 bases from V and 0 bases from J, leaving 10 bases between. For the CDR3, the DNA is TGTGCCAGCAGCCAAGATTGGGACGCCAGCACAGATACGCAGTATTTT. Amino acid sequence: CASSQDWDASTDTQYF.

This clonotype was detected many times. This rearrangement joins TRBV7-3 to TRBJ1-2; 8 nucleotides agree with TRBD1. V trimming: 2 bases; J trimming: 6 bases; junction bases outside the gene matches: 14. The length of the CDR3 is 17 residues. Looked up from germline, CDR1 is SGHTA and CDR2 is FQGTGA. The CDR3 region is CASSLYGSQGASDGYTF. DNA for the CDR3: TGTGCCAGCAGCTTATATGGTAGTCAGGGGGCATCGGATGGCTACACCTTC.

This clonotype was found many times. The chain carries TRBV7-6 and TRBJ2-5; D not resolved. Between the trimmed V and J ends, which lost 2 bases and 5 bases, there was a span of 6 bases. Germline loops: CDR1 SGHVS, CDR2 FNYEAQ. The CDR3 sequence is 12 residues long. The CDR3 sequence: CASSLNMETQYF. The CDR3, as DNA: TGTGCCAGCAGCTTAAATATGGAGACCCAGTACTTC. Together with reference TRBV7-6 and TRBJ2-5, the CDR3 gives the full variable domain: GAGVSQSPRYKVTKRGQDVALRCDPISGHVSLYWYRQALGQGPEFLTYFNYEAQQDKSGLPNDRFSAERPEGSISTLTIQRTEQRDSAMYRCASSLNMETQYFGPGTRLLVL.

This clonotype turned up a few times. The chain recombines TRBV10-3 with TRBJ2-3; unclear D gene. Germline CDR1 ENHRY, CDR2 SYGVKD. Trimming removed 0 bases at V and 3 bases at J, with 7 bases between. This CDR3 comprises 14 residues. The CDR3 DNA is TGTGCCATCAGTGAGTCGAAAGGGACAGATACGCAGTATTTT. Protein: CAISESKGTDTQYF.

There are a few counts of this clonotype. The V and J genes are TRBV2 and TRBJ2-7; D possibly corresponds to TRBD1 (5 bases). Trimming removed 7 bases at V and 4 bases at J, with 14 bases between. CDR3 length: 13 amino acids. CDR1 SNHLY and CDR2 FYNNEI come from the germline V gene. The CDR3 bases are TGTGCCAGCACCGCTGGGGCCCCATACGAGCAGTACTTC. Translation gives CASTAGAPYEQYF. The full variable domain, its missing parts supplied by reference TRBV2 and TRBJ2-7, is EPEVTQTPSHQVTQMGQEVILRCVPISNHLYFYWYRQILGQKVEFLVSFYNNEISEKSEIFDDQFSVERPDGSNFTLKIRSTKLEDSAMYFCASTAGAPYEQYFGPGTRLTVT.

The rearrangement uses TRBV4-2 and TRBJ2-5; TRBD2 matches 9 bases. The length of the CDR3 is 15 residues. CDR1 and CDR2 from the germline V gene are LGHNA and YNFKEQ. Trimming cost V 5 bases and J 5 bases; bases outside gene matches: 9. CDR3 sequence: CASSTGGGGAETQYF. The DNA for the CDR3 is TGTGCCAGCAGCACCGGCGGGGGGGGGGCCGAGACCCAGTACTTC.

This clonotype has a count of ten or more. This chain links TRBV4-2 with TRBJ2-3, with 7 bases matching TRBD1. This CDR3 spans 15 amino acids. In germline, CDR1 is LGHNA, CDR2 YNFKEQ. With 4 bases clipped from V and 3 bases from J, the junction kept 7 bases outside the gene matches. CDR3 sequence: CASSLAQGETDTQYF. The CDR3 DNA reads TGTGCCAGCAGCCTAGCCCAGGGGGAGACAGATACGCAGTATTTT.

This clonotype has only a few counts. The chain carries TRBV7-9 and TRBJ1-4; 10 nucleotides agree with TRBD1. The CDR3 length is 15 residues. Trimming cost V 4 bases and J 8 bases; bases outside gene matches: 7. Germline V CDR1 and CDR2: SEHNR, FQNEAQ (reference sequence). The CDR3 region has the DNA TGTGCCAGCAGCTCACGGACAGGGGGGAACGAAAAACTGTTTTTT. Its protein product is CASSSRTGGNEKLFF.

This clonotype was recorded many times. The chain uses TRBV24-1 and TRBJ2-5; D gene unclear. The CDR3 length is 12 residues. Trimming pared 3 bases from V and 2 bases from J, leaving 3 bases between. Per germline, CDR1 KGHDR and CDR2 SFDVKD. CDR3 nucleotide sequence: TGTGCCACCAGTGATATACAAGAGACCCAGTACTTC. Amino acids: CATSDIQETQYF.

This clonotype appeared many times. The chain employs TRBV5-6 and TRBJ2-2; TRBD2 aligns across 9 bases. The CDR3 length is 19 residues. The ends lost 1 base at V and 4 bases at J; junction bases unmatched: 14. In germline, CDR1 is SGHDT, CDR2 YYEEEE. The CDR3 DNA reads TGTGCCAGCAGCTTGCGGCGTCTAGCGGGGCAACTATCCACCGGGGAGCTGTTTTTT. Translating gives CASSLRRLAGQLSTGELFF.

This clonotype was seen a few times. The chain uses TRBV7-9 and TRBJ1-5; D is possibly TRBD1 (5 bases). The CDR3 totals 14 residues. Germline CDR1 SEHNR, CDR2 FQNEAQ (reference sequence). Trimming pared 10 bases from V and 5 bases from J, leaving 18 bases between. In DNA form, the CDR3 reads TGTGCCACCGTAGGTGGGTTGGGGGATCAGCCCCAGCATTTT. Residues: CATVGGLGDQPQHF.

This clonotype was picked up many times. As DNA, the CDR3 is TGTGCCAGCAGCAAAATCCGAAGGGTGGGCACTGAAGCTTTCTTT. Encoded protein: CASSKIRRVGTEAFF. The chain is built from TRBV21-1 and TRBJ1-1. TRBV21-1 is designated a pseudogene. The CDR3 is 15 amino acids.

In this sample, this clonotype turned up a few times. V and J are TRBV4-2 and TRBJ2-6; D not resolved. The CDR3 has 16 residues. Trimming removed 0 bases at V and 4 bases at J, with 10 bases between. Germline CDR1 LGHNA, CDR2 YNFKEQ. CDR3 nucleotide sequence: TGTGCCAGCAGCCAAGATAGCAGTAGAGGGGCCAACGTCCTGACTTTC. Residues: CASSQDSSRGANVLTF.

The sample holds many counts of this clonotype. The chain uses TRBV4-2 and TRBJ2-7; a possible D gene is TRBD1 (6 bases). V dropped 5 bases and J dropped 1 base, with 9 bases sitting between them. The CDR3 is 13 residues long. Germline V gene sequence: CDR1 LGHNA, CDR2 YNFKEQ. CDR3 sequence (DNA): TGTGCCAGCAGCTCTGGACAGTCCTACGAGCAGTACTTC. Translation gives CASSSGQSYEQYF.

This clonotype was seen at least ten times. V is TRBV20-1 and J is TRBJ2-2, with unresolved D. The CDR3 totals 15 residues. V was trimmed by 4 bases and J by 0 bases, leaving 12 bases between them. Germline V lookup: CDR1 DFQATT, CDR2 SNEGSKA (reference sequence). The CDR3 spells CSAIPLTANTGELFF. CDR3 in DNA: TGCAGTGCTATCCCCTTGACTGCGAACACCGGGGAGCTGTTTTTT.

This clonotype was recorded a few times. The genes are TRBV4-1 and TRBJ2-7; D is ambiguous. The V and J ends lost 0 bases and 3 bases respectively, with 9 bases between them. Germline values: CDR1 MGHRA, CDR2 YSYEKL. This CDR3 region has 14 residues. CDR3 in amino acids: CASSQENRYYEQYF. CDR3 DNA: TGCGCCAGCAGCCAAGAAAACAGATACTACGAGCAGTACTTC.

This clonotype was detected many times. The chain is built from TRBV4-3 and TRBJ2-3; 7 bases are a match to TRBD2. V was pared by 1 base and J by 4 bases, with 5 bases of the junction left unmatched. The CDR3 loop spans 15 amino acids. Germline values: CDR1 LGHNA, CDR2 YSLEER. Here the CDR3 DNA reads TGCGCCAGCAGCCAAGGAGTGGGGGGGGCAGATACGCAGTATTTT. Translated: CASSQGVGGADTQYF.

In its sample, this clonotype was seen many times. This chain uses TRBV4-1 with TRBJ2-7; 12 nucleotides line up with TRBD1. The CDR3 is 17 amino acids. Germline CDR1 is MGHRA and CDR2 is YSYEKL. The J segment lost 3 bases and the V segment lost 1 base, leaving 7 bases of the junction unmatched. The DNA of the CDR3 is TGCGCCAGCAGCCAAGGCCCTGGGACAGGGGGCTTCTACGAGCAGTACGTC. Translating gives CASSQGPGTGGFYEQYV.

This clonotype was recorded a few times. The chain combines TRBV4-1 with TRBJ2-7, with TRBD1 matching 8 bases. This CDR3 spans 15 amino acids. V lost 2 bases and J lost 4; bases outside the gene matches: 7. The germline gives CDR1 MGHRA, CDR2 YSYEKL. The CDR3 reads CASSQWQGAGYEQYV. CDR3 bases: TGCGCCAGCAGCCAATGGCAGGGGGCAGGATACGAGCAGTACGTC.

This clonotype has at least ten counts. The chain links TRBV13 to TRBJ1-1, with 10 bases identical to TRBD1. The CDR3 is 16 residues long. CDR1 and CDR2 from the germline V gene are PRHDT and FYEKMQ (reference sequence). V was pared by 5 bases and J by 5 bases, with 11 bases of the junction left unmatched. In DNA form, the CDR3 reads TGTGCCAGCAGCCCGATCCCGGGACAGGGGAGAACTGAAGCTTTCTTT. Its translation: CASSPIPGQGRTEAFF.